This entry lists 9 T cell receptor beta chains sequenced from one sample in a study of blood T cells in healthy people across ages. A second about 6 to 11 cycle PCR used barcoded and J-beta primers. TCRdb re-derived calls from the 5' RACE reads in MiXCR, one entry per CDR3 protein. The table lists about 780,000 distinct CDR3 sequences, 46% of them singletons. The sequenced sample was blood. The receptors were sampled from a man older than 75 in good health.

This clonotype was seen more than once but under ten times. The J gene is TRBJ2-1, the V gene TRBV28, with unresolved D. The CDR3 has 15 residues. V was trimmed by 6 bases and J by 2 bases, leaving 14 bases between them. Germline CDR1 and CDR2: MDHEN and SYDVKM. CDR3 protein: CASSRTGVAYNEQFF. The CDR3 DNA reads TGTGCCAGCAGCAGGACGGGTGTGGCCTACAATGAGCAGTTCTTC.

The chain recombines TRBV3-1 with TRBJ1-5; no definite D call. Germline CDR1 LGHDT, CDR2 YNNKEL (reference sequence). The length of the CDR3 is 14 residues. V lost 1 base, J lost 4 bases, and 8 bases lay in between. CDR3 residues: CASSQVFENQPQHF. The CDR3 bases are TGTGCCAGCAGCCAAGTATTTGAGAATCAGCCCCAGCATTTT.

CDR3 sequence: CASSLVGASDLYEQYF. The CDR3 region has the DNA TGTGCCAGCAGCTTAGTAGGCGCGTCAGACCTCTACGAGCAGTACTTC. The chain recombines TRBV7-2 with TRBJ2-7; no clear D gene. This CDR3 has 16 residues. CDR1 SGHTA and CDR2 FQGNSA come from the germline V gene. V was trimmed by 1 base and J by 3 bases, leaving 16 bases between them.

This chain connects TRBV9 to TRBJ2-7, with D perhaps matching TRBD2 (5 bases). Germline loops: CDR1 SGDLS, CDR2 YYNGEE. This CDR3 is built from 14 residues. V gave up 0 bases and J gave up 4 bases, with 11 bases separating them. CDR3 nucleotides: TGTGCCAGCAGCGTAGGATCGGAGGCTTACGAGCAGTACTTC. Residues: CASSVGSEAYEQYF.

About this clonotype: This may be a read error: a much more frequent sequence differs by one nucleotide. The chain links TRBV4-1 to TRBJ2-5; 7 bases align to TRBD1. The end of the DNA is better explained by TRBJ2-1, so the J call may be wrong. Germline values: CDR1 MGHRA, CDR2 YSYEKL. The CDR3 contains 15 residues. The CDR3 here is CASSDSGTVQETQFF. CDR3 bases: TGCGCCAGCAGCGATTCCGGGACAGTACAAGAGACCCAGTTCTTC.

This clonotype occurred many times. The V gene is TRBV7-2, the J gene TRBJ2-7, with D possibly TRBD1 on 6 matching bases. The germline V and J ends were trimmed by 3 bases and 6 bases, with 18 bases remaining between them. This CDR3 is built from 15 residues. Germline V gene lookup returns CDR1 SGHTA and CDR2 FQGNSA. DNA of the CDR3: TGTGCCAGCAGCTTCATGGGGGCAATCTCTGGCGAGCAGTACTTC. Translating it yields CASSFMGAISGEQYF.

This chain uses TRBV6-5 with TRBJ2-4; 10 nucleotides match TRBD2. From germline, CDR1 is MNHEY and CDR2 SVGAGI. The junction had 6 bases not matched to a gene; V was cut back by 6 bases and J by 4 bases. The CDR3 runs 15 residues. In DNA form, the CDR3 reads TGTGCCAGCAGCATTAGCGGGAGGAGTAAAAACATTCAGTACTTC. As protein: CASSISGRSKNIQYF.

CDR3 sequence: CASGLLGGPPNTGELFF. CDR3 in DNA: TGTGCCAGCGGCCTCCTGGGTGGCCCCCCTAACACCGGGGAGCTGTTTTTT. The V and J genes are TRBV5-5 and TRBJ2-2; the D is unclear. Germline V CDR1 and CDR2: SGHKS, YYEKEE (reference sequence). The CDR3 sequence is 17 residues long. V was pared by 7 bases and J by 2 bases, with 21 bases between.

About this clonotype itself: One end of the junction fails to match germline, which may point to a read error. The V and J genes are TRBV28 and TRBJ2-6, with 8 bases fitting TRBD1. This CDR3 comprises 16 residues. Germline values: CDR1 MDHEN, CDR2 SYDVKM. The CDR3 sequence: CAAAGTGGSGANVPTF. The CDR3 DNA follows: TGTGCCGCCGCCGGGACAGGAGGCTCTGGGGCCAACGTCCCGACTTTC.